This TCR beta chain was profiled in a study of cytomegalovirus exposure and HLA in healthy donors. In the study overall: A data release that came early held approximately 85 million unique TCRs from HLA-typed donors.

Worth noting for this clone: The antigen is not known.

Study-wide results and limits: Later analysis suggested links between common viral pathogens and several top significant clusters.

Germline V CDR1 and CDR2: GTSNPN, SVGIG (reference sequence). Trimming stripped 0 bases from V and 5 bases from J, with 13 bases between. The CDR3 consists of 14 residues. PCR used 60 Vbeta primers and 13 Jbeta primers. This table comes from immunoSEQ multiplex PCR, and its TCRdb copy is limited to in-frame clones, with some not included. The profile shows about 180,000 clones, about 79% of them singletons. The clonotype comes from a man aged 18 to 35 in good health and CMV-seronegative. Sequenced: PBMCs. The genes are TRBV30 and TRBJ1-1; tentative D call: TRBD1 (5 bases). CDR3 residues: CAWSVGHRDTEAFF. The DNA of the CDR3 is TGTGCCTGGAGTGTAGGACATAGGGATACTGAAGCTTTCTTT.